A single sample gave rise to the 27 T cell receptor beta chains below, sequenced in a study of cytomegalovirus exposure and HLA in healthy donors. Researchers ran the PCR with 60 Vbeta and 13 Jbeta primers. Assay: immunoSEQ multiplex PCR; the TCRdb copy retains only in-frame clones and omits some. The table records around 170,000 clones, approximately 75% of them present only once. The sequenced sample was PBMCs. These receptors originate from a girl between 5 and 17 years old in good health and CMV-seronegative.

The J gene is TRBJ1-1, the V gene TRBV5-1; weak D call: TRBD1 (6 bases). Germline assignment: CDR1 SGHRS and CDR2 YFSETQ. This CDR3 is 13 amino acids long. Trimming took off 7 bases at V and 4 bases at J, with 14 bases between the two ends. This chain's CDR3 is CASCYRECTEAFF. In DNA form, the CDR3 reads TGCGCCAGCTGTTACAGGGAATGCACTGAAGCTTTCTTT.

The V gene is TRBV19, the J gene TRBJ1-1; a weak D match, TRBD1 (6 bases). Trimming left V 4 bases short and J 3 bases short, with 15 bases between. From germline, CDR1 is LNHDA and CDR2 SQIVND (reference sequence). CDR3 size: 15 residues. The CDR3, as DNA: TGTGCCAGTAGTACCCGACAGGCGGTCGACACTGAAGCTTTCTTT. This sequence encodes CASSTRQAVDTEAFF.

CDR3 loop: CSVEVGLPEAFF. The CDR3 bases are TGCAGCGTTGAAGTGGGGCTCCCTGAAGCTTTCTTT. The rearrangement joins TRBV29-1 to TRBJ1-1; possible D gene TRBD1, 5 bases. V lost 1 base and J lost 6, with 9 bases in between. Germline values: CDR1 SQVTM, CDR2 ANQGSEA. The CDR3 runs 12 residues. The complete variable domain, with remaining parts taken from reference TRBV29-1 and TRBJ1-1, reads SAVISQKPSRDICQRGTSLTIQCQVDSQVTMMFWYRQQPGQSLTLIATANQGSEATYESGFVIDKFPISRPNLTFSTLTVSNMSPEDSSIYLCSVEVGLPEAFFGQGTRLTVV.

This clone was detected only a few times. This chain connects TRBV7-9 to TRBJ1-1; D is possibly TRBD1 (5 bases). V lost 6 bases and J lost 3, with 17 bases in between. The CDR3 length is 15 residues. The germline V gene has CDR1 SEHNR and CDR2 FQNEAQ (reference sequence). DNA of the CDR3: TGTGCCAGCAGTTTCCGGGGGAAGGTGGACACTGAAGCTTTCTTT. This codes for CASSFRGKVDTEAFF.

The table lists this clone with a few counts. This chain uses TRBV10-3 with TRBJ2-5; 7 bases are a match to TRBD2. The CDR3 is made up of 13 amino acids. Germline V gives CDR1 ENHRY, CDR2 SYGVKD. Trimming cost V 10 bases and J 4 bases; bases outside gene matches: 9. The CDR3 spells CATLFGRGETQYF. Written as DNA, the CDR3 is TGTGCCACCCTCTTTGGGAGGGGAGAGACCCAGTACTTC.

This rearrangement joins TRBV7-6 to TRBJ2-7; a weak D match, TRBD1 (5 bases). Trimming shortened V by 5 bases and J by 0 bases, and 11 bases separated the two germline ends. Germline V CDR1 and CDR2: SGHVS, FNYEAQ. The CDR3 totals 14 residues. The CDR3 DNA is TGTGCCAGCAGCCTACAGGTTAACTCCTACGAGCAGTACTTC. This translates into CASSLQVNSYEQYF.

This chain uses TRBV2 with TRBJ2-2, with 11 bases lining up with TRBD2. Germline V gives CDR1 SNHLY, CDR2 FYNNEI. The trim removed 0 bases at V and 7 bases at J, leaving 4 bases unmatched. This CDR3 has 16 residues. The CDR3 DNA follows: TGTGCCAGCAGTGAAGCCCCGGGACTAGCGGACGGGGAGCTGTTTTTT. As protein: CASSEAPGLADGELFF.

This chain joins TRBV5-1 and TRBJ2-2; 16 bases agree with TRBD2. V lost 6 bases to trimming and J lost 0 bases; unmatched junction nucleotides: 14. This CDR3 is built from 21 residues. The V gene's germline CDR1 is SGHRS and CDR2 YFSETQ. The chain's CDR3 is CASNIGTSGGAAIANTGELFF. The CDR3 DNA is TGCGCCAGCAACATCGGGACTAGCGGGGGGGCCGCTATTGCGAACACCGGGGAGCTGTTTTTT.

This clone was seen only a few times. As DNA, the CDR3 is TGCGCCAGCAGCTTGTCTCGGGGACAGGGTGATGGCTACACCTTC. It translates to CASSLSRGQGDGYTF. The chain is built from TRBV5-1 and TRBJ1-2, with 9 bases aligning to TRBD1. The CDR3 contains 15 residues. CDR1 is SGHRS and CDR2 is YFSETQ in the germline V gene. With V trimmed by 1 base and J by 6 bases, 7 bases remained unmatched.

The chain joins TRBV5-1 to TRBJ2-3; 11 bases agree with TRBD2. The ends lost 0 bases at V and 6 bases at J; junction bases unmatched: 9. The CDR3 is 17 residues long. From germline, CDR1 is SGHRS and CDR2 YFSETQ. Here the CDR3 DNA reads TGCGCCAGCAGCTTGGAGATAGCGGGGGGGCCGCTGGATACGCAGTATTTT. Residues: CASSLEIAGGPLDTQYF.

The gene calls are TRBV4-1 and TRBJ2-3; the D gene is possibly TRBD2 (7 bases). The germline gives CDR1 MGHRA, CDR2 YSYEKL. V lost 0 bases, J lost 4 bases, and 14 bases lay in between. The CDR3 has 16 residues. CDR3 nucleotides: TGCGCCAGCAGCCAAGATTGGGGGGGCCGTTCAGATACGCAGTATTTT. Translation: CASSQDWGGRSDTQYF.

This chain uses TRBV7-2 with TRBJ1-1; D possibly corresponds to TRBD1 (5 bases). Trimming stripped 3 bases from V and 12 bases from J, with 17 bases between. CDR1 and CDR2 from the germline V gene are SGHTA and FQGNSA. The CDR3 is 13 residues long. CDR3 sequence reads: CASSLSIEQASFF. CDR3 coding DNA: TGTGCCAGCAGCTTGTCTATAGAACAGGCCTCTTTCTTT. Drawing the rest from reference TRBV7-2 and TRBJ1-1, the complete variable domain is GAGVSQSPSNKVTEKGKDVELRCDPISGHTALYWYRQSLGQGLEFLIYFQGNSAPDKSGLPSDRFSAERTGGSVSTLTIQRTQQEDSAVYLCASSLSIEQASFFGQGTRLTVV.

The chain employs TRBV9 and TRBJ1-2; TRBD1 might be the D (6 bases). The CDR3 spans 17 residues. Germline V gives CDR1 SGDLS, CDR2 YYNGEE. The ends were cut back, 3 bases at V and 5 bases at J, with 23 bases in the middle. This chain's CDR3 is CASSGLSPGQGGYGYTF. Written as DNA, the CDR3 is TGTGCCAGCAGCGGGCTCTCGCCGGGACAAGGAGGATATGGCTACACCTTC.

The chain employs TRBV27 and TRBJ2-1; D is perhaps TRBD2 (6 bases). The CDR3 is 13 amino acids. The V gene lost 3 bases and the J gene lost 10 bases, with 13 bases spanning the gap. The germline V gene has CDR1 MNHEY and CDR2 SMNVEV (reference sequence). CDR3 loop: CASSFTGVYEQFF. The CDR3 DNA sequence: TGTGCCAGCAGTTTTACGGGGGTTTACGAGCAGTTCTTC.

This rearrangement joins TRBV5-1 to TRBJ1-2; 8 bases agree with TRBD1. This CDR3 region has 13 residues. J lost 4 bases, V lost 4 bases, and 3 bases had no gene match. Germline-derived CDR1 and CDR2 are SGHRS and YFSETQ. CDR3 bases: TGCGCCAGCAGCATTGACAGGGGCTATGGCTACACCTTC. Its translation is CASSIDRGYGYTF.

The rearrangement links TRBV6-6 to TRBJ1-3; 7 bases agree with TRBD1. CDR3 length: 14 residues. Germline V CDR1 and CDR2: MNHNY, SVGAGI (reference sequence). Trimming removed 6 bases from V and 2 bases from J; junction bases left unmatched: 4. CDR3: CASSTGVAGNTIYF. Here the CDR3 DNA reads TGTGCCAGCAGCACAGGGGTCGCTGGAAACACCATATATTTT.

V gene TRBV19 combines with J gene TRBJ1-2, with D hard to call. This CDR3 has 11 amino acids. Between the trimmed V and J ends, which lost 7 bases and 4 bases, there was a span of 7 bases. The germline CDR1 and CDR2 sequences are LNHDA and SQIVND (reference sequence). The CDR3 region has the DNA TGTGCCAGTACCAGAGGCTATGGCTACACCTTC. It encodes CASTRGYGYTF.

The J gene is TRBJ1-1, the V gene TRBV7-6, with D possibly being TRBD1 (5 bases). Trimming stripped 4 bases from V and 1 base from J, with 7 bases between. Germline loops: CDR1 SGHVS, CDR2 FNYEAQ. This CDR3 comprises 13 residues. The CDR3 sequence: CASSWGGNTEAFF. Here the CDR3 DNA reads TGTGCCAGCAGCTGGGGGGGGAACACTGAAGCTTTCTTT.

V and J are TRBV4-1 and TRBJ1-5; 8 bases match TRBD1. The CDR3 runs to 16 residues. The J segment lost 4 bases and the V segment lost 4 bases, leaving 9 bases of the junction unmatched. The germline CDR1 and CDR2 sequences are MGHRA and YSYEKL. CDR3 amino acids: CASSPQGAGGNQPQHF. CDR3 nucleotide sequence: TGCGCCAGCAGCCCCCAGGGGGCAGGGGGGAATCAGCCCCAGCATTTT.

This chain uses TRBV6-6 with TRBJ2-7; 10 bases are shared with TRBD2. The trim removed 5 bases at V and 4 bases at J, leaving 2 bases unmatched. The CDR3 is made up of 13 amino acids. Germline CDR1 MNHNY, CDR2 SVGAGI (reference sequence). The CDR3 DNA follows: TGTGCCAGCAGTGAGACTAGCGGGTACGAGCAGTACTTC. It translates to CASSETSGYEQYF.

Written as DNA, the CDR3 is TGTGCCTGGGACCGGGACATCGTCTCCTACGAGCAGTACTTC. Encoded protein: CAWDRDIVSYEQYF. The rearrangement uses TRBV30 and TRBJ2-7; the D gene is possibly TRBD1 (6 bases). This CDR3 spans 14 amino acids. From germline, CDR1 is GTSNPN and CDR2 SVGIG (reference sequence). Trimming removed 5 bases at V and 0 bases at J, with 14 bases between.

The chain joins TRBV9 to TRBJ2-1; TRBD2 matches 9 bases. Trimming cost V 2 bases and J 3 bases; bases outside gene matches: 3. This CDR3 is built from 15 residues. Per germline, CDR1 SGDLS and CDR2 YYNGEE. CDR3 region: CASSVGLAYYNEQFF. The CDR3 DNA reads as TGTGCCAGCAGCGTTGGACTAGCGTACTACAATGAGCAGTTCTTC.

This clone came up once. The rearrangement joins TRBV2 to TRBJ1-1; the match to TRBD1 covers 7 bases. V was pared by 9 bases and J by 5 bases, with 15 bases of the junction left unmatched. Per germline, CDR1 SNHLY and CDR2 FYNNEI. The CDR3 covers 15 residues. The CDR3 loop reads CARESGQGEVTEAFF. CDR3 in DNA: TGTGCCAGGGAATCGGGGCAGGGGGAAGTTACTGAAGCTTTCTTT.

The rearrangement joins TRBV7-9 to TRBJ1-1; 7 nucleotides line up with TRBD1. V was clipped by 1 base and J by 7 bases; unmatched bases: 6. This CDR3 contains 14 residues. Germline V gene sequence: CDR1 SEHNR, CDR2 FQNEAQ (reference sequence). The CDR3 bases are TGTGCCAGCAGCTTAGTCTTAGGGGACAGTGAAGCTTTCTTT. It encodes CASSLVLGDSEAFF. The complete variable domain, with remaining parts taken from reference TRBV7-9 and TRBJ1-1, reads DTGVSQNPRHKITKRGQNVTFRCDPISEHNRLYWYRQTLGQGPEFLTYFQNEAQLEKSRLLSDRFSAERPKGSFSTLEIQRTEQGDSAMYLCASSLVLGDSEAFFGQGTRLTVV.

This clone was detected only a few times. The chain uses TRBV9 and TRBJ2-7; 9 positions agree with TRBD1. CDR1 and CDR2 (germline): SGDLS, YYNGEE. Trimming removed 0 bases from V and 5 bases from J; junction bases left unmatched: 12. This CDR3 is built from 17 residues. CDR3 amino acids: CASSVGIEDRGMNEQYF. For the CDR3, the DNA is TGTGCCAGCAGCGTAGGAATAGAAGACAGGGGGATGAACGAGCAGTACTTC.

The CDR3 sequence is CASRDVAFYNSPLHF. DNA for the CDR3: TGTGCCAGCAGAGACGTAGCGTTCTATAATTCACCCCTCCACTTT. This rearrangement joins TRBV6-5 to TRBJ1-6, with D hard to call. V was pared by 6 bases and J by 3 bases, with 12 bases between. The germline V gene encodes CDR1 MNHEY and CDR2 SVGAGI. The CDR3 has 15 amino acids.

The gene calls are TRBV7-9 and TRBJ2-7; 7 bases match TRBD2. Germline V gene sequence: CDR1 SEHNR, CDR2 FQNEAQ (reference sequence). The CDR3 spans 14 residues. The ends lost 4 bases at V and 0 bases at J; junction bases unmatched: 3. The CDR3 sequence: CASSSSGSSYEQYF. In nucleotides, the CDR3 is TGTGCCAGCAGCTCTAGCGGATCCTCCTACGAGCAGTACTTC.